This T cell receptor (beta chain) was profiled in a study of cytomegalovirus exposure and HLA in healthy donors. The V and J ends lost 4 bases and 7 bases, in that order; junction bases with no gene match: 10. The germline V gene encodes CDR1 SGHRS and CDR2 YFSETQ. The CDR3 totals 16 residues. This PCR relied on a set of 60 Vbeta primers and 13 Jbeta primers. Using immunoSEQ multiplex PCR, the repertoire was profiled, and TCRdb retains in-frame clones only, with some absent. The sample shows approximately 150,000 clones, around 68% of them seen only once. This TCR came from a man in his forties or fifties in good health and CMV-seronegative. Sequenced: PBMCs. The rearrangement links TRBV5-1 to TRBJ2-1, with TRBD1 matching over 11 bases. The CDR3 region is CASSPAPGQGGNEQFF. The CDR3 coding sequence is TGCGCCAGCAGCCCCGCCCCGGGACAGGGGGGGAATGAGCAGTTCTTC.